The present TCR beta chain was sequenced within a study of radiotherapy plus CTLA-4 blockade in lung cancer. As for the study in general: Objective responses were seen in about a sixth of patients, disease control in less than 40%.

Study-wide points: The study found tumor-derived TCR clones expanded in blood after radiotherapy plus ipilimumab.

Trimming took off 1 base at V and 6 bases at J, with 13 bases between the two ends. Germline V gene sequence: CDR1 GTSNPN, CDR2 SVGIG (reference sequence). There are 14 residues in the CDR3. Alongside CTLA-4 blockade with ipilimumab, patients with chemo-refractory metastatic non-small-cell lung cancer received focal radiation. Some clones are missing from TCRdb's copy, which holds only in-frame ones; the method was immunoSEQ multiplex PCR. The sample lists about 62,000 clones; less than 85% were seen once. With respect to this clone: Its specificity is not known.

Sample: peripheral blood, taken from a patient treated with radiotherapy plus ipilimumab. The rearrangement uses TRBV30 and TRBJ1-5; maybe TRBD1 (6 bases). The receptor was derived from a human donor with non-small cell lung cancer who had a complete response to radiotherapy plus ipilimumab. CDR3 nucleotides: TGTGCCTGGAGTGCCTCAGGGGAGGGTCAGCCCCAGCATTTT. Translating it yields CAWSASGEGQPQHF.